A selection of T cell receptor beta chains follows, all from one sample in a study of blood T cell repertoires in COVID-19. Repertoires were generated with immunoSEQ multiplex PCR, while TCRdb's copy carries only in-frame clones and drops some. Of 200,000 to 250,000 clones listed, approximately 84% are singletons. Sequenced sample: peripheral blood. Every receptor here comes from a man of 80 years or more with acute or convalescent COVID-19. Both conserved end residues are part of each CDR3. A D gene is named only where the DNA matches it firmly. Clone size appears in some rows only: once, few, many, or a class for an expanded clone.

TRBD1 | - | TRBJ2-3 | TRBV28 | TGTGCCAGCAGTTTGTCGACAGGGGAAGATACGCAGTATTTT | CASSLSTGEDTQYF
- | few | TRBJ2-7 | TRBV28 | TGTGCCAGCAGTTTCGCGGCCGGCAAAAGCTACGAGCAGTACTTC | CASSFAAGKSYEQYF
- | - | TRBJ2-1 | TRBV28 | TGTGCCAGCAGTTTAGACGGGATTCCCTACAATGAGCAGTTCTTC | CASSLDGIPYNEQFF
- | once | TRBJ2-7 | TRBV7-2 | TGTGCCAGCAGCTCCTCACGACAGGGAGGTTCCTACGAGCAGTACTTC | CASSSSRQGGSYEQYF
- | - | TRBJ2-4 | TRBV9 | TGTGCCAGCAGCCCCAGCGGAACAGGGAGGGAAACCAAAAACATTCAGTACTTC | CASSPSGTGRETKNIQYF
TRBD1 | - | TRBJ1-2 | TRBV9 | TGTGCCAGCAGCGTAGGACAGGGGGCAGATGGCTACACCTTC | CASSVGQGADGYTF
- | once | TRBJ1-6 | TRBV7-2 | TGTGCCAGCAGCTTAAGTTTTGCTAACTCACCCCTCCACTTT | CASSLSFANSPLHF
TRBD1 | - | TRBJ1-2 | TRBV4-2 | TGTGCCAGCAGCCAGGAGACAGGGGTAGCTAACTATGGCTACACCTTC | CASSQETGVANYGYTF
TRBD1 | - | TRBJ2-2 | TRBV7-2 | TGTGCCAGCAGCCCCCTCAGGGGGCGGGGGGAGCTGTTTTTT | CASSPLRGRGELFF
- | - | TRBJ2-1 | TRBV5-6 | TGTGCCAGCAGCTTGGGCAGGGGTCTCGATGAGCAGTTCTTC | CASSLGRGLDEQFF
TRBD1 | - | TRBJ1-1 | TRBV6-5 | TGTGCCAGCAGTACAGGGGAGCGGACTGAAGCTTTCTTT | CASSTGERTEAFF
TRBD1 | - | TRBJ2-7 | TRBV30 | TGTGCCTGGAGTACATACACAGGGGGCTACGAGCAGTACTTC | CAWSTYTGGYEQYF
TRBD2 | once | TRBJ2-1 | TRBV6-5 | TGTGCCAGCAGTTACGGAGGGACTAGCGGGAATGAGCAGTTCTTC | CASSYGGTSGNEQFF
TRBD2 | - | TRBJ2-2 | TRBV19 | TGTGCCAGTAGACTAGCGGGTTCGAACACCGGGGAGCTGTTTTTT | CASRLAGSNTGELFF
- | - | TRBJ1-2 | TRBV6-5 | TGTGCCAGCAGGTCCATACTGGAGGGCTACACCTTC | CASRSILEGYTF
- | - | TRBJ1-1 | TRBV11-3 | TGTGCCAGCAGCGTTTACAGGTCCACTGAAGCTTTCTTT | CASSVYRSTEAFF
- | - | TRBJ1-6 | TRBV30 | TGTGCCTGGAGTGCTAACAGGGCGCAAAATTCACCCCTCCACTTT | CAWSANRAQNSPLHF
TRBD1 | - | TRBJ2-6 | TRBV14 | TGTGCCAGCAGCCAAGGGACAGGGGAAGGGTCTGGGGCCAACGTCCTGACTTTC | CASSQGTGEGSGANVLTF
TRBD1 | few | TRBJ2-5 | TRBV24-1 | TGTGCCACCAGTGATTCCACAGGGGGGCGAGGGACCCAGTACTTC | CATSDSTGGRGTQYF
TRBD2 | few | TRBJ2-1 | TRBV18 | TGTGCCAGCTCACCACCCCAGGCGGGAGGGGGTGGTGAGCAGTTCTTC | CASSPPQAGGGGEQFF
TRBD1 | once | TRBJ1-1 | TRBV6-5 | TGTGCCAGCAGCGCAGGGGGCTTGGGCACTGAAGCTTTCTTT | CASSAGGLGTEAFF
- | - | TRBJ1-2 | TRBV28 | TGTGCCAGCAGTCCCGTAAGAAGGGACATTGGCTACACCTTC | CASSPVRRDIGYTF